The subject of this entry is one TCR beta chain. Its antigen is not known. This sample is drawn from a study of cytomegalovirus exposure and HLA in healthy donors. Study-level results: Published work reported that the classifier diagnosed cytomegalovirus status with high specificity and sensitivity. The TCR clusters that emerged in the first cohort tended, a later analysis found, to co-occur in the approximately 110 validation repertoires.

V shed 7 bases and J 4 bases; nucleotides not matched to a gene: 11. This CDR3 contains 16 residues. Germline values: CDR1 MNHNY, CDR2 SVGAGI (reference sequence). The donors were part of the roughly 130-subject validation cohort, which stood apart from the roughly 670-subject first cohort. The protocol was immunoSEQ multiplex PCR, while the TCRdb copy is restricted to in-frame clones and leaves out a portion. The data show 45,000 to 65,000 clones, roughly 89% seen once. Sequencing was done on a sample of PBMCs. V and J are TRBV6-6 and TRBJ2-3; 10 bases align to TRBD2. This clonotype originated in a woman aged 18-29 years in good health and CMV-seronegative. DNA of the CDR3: TGTGCCAGCAATTCAGGCAGCGGGAGGGGTGCAGATACGCAGTATTTT. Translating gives CASNSGSGRGADTQYF.